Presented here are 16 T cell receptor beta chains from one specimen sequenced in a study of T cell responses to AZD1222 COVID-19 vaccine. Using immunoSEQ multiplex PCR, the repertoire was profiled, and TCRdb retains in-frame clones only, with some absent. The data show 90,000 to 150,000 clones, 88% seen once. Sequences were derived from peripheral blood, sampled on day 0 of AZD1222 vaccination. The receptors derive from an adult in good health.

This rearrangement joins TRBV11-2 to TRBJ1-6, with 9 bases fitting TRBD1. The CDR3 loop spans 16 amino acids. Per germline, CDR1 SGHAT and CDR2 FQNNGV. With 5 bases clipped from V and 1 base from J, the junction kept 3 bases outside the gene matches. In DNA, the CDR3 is TGTGCCAGCAGCCCGGGACAGGGTTCCTATAATTCACCCCTCCACTTT. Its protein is CASSPGQGSYNSPLHF.

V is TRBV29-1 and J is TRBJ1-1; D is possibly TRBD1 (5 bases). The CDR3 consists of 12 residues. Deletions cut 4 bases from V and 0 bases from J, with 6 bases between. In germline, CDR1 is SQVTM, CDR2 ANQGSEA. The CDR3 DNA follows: TGCAGCGTTGGACAGTTGAACACTGAAGCTTTCTTT. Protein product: CSVGQLNTEAFF.

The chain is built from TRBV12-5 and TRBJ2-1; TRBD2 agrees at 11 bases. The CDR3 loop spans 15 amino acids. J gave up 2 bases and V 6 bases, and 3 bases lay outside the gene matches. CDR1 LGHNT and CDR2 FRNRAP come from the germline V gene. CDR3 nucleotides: TGTGCTAGTGGACCTAGCGGGAGGACCTACAATGAGCAGTTCTTC. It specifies CASGPSGRTYNEQFF. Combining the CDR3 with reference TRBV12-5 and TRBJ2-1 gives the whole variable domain DARVTQTPRHKVTEMGQEVTMRCQPILGHNTVFWYRQTMMQGLELLAYFRNRAPLDDSGMPKDRFSAEMPDATLATLKIQPSEPRDSAVYFCASGPSGRTYNEQFFGPGTRLTVL.

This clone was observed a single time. The CDR3, as DNA: TGCGCCAGCAAACGGGACAGGGACTCCTACGAGCAGTACTTC. Residues: CASKRDRDSYEQYF. The chain has TRBV5-1 and TRBJ2-7; 9 bases are shared with TRBD1. The V gene's germline CDR1 is SGHRS and CDR2 YFSETQ. This CDR3 has 14 residues. The J segment lost 0 bases and the V segment lost 6 bases, leaving 4 bases of the junction unmatched.

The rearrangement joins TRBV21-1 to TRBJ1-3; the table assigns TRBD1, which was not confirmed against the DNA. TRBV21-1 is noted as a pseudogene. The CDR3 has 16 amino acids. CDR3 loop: CASSNGDRGNGNTIYF. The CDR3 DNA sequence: TGTGCCAGCAGCAATGGGGACAGGGGAAATGGAAACACCATATATTTT.

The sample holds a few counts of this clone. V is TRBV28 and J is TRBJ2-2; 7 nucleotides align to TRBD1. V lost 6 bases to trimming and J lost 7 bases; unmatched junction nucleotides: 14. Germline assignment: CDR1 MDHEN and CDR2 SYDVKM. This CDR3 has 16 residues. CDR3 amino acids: CASSLRDSRLIGELFF. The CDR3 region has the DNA TGTGCCAGCAGCCTCCGGGACAGTAGGTTGATCGGGGAGCTGTTTTTT.

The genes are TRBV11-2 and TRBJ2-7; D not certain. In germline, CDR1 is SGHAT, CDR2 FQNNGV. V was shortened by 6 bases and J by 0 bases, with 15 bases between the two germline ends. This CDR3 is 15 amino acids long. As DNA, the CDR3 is TGTGCCAGCAGTCGGGCCTTTCTGAGCTCCTACGAGCAGTACTTC. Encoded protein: CASSRAFLSSYEQYF.

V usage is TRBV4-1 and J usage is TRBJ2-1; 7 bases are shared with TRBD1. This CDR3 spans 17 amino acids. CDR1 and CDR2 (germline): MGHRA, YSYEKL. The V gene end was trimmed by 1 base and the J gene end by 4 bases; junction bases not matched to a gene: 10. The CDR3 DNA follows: TGCGCCAGCAGCCAAGTAGGACAGGCCTACAATTACAATGAGCAGTTCTTC. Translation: CASSQVGQAYNYNEQFF.

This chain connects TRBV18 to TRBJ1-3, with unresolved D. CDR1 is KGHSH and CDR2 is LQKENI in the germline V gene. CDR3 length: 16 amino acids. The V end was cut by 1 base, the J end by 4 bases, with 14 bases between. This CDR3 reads CASSPLRESRGNTIYF. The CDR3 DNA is TGTGCCAGCTCACCACTTAGGGAGAGTCGGGGAAACACCATATATTTT.

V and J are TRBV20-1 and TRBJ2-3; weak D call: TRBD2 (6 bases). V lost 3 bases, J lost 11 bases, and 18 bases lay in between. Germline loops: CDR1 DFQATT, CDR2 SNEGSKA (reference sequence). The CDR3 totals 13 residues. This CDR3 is CSASSVAGREQYF. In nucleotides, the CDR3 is TGCAGTGCTAGTTCAGTGGCGGGAAGAGAGCAGTATTTT.

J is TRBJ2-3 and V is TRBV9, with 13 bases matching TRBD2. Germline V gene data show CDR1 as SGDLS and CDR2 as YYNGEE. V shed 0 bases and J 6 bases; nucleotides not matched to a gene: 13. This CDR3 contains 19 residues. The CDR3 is CASSVGRGGLAGAGDTQYF. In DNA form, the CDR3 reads TGTGCCAGCAGCGTAGGGAGAGGTGGACTAGCGGGAGCCGGTGATACGCAGTATTTT.

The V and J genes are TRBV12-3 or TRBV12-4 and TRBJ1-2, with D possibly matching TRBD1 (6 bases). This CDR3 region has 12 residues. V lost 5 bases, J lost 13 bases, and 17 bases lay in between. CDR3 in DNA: TGTGCCAGCAGTGCCCGGACAGCTCAGAGCACCTTC. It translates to CASSARTAQSTF.

CDR3 loop: CAWTLAGVNNEQFF. CDR3 DNA sequence: TGTGCCTGGACACTAGCGGGAGTTAATAATGAGCAGTTCTTC. V gene TRBV30 combines with J gene TRBJ2-1, with 11 bases identical to TRBD2. V trimming: 4 bases; J trimming: 7 bases; junction bases outside the gene matches: 6. The CDR3 has 14 amino acids. CDR1 is GTSNPN, CDR2 SVGIG, per germline (reference sequence).

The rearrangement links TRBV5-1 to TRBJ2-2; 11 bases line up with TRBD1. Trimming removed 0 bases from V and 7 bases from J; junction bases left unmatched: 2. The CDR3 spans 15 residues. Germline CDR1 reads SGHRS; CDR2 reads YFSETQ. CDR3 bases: TGCGCCAGCAGCTTGGGGACAGGGGGCGGCGGGGAGCTGTTTTTT. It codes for CASSLGTGGGGELFF.

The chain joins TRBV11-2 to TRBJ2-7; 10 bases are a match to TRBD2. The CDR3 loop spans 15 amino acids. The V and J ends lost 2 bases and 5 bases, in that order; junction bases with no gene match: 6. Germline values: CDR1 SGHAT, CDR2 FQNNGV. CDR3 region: CASSLSSGRANEQYF. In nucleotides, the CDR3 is TGTGCCAGCAGCTTATCGAGCGGGAGGGCAAACGAGCAGTACTTC.

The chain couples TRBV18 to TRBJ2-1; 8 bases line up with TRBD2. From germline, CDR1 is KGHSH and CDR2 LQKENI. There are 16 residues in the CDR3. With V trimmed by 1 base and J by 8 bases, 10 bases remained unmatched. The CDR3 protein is CASSPRAGGGYYEQFF. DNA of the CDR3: TGTGCCAGCTCACCACGGGCGGGAGGCGGGTACTATGAGCAGTTCTTC.